The source of this TCR beta chain is a study of identical twins. About this clonotype: The antigen remains undetermined.

The study's findings and limits: The abundant beta clonotypes from cord blood had fewer insertions, and memory repertoires had none of this. Within monozygotic twins, out-of-frame TCR alpha sharing was underestimated by the models. Twins showed weaker excess sharing in their beta out-of-frame sequences.

V shed 5 bases, J shed 4 bases, and the junction held 9 bases outside the gene matches. Germline CDR1 SGHAT, CDR2 FQNNGV. The length of the CDR3 is 18 residues. TCRdb reprocessed the 5' RACE reads via MiXCR and lists one record per CDR3 protein. The sample gives 650,000 to 800,000 distinct CDR3 sequences, approximately 9% of which show up once; 0.98% is in the top ten. These records were also assigned to another study, of yellow fever vaccine responses in identical twins.

The origin of this receptor is a woman aged 18-29 years in good health. The rearrangement uses TRBV11-2 and TRBJ2-3; 16 bases agree with TRBD2. The sample comprised PBMCs. This CDR3 reads CASSTSGTSGRVADTQYF. For the CDR3, the DNA is TGTGCCAGCAGCACCTCCGGGACTAGCGGGAGGGTCGCAGATACGCAGTATTTT.